A single TCR beta chain is shown here with its context. What it binds is not known. This entry belongs to a study of spatial heterogeneity in lung cancer. Across the whole study: TCR and UMI combinations that were unique each appeared, on average, more than ten times in raw reads. Findings of the study overall: Circulating ubiquitous expanded tumor TCRs were observed more frequently at resection than at follow-up.

The time point: sample taken at primary tumor resection. 72 TRACERx patients with early, untreated non-small cell lung cancer donated samples. Unique molecular identifiers, one per molecule, were present on every TCR cDNA molecule. One entry per CDR3 protein, called by TCRdb with MiXCR from the 5' RACE reads. The sample carries some 100,000 distinct CDR3 sequences, over 9.5% recorded once. This clonotype was obtained from a male donor with early-stage non-small cell lung cancer. Sequenced material: PBMCs, taken at surgery.

CDR3 loop: CASSLAGLAGSEQYF. The CDR3 region has the DNA TGTGCCAGCAGCTTAGCGGGACTAGCGGGGTCCGAGCAGTACTTC. The V gene is TRBV7-2, the J gene TRBJ2-7; TRBD2 agrees at 13 bases. The germline gives CDR1 SGHTA, CDR2 FQGNSA. Germline trimming cut 0 bases from V and 6 bases from J; bases unmatched to any gene: 2. The CDR3 is 15 residues long.